Listed below are T cell receptor beta chains from one sample, sequenced in a study of patients and donors after allogeneic stem cell transplantation. MiXCR, applied by TCRdb to the RT-PCR reads, yields one record per CDR3 protein. The sample includes about 2,600 distinct CDR3 sequences, around 3.7% of them seen just once. Sequenced sample: blood, either unsorted or a sorted T cell fraction (not recorded which). These receptors all stem from a human donor who was either an allogeneic HSCT recipient or a stem cell or donor lymphocyte infusion donor (not recorded which). It is not recorded whose cells these are; they may come from a transplant donor. Both conserved end residues are part of each CDR3. Fields, in order: J gene, V gene, clone size, D gene, CDR3 protein, CDR3 DNA. A D gene is named only where the DNA matches it firmly. Not every row has a clone size; where given, it reads once, few, many or a size class.

J gene: TRBJ1-2
V gene: TRBV10-3
clone size: many
D gene: NA
CDR3 protein: CAISEKDGLYGYTF
CDR3 DNA: TGTGCCATCAGTGAGAAGGACGGACTCTATGGCTACACCTTC

J gene: TRBJ2-2
V gene: TRBV9
clone size: NA
D gene: TRBD1
CDR3 protein: CASSPTAGGNTGELSF
CDR3 DNA: TGTGCCAGCAGCCCCACTGCAGGGGGCAACACCGGGGAGCTGTCTTTT

J gene: TRBJ2-1
V gene: TRBV3-1
clone size: few
D gene: TRBD2
CDR3 protein: CASSLGLAGVEQFF
CDR3 DNA: TGTGCCAGCAGCCTGGGACTAGCGGGAGTAGAGCAGTTCTTC

J gene: TRBJ1-2
V gene: TRBV10-3
clone size: many
D gene: TRBD1
CDR3 protein: CATLGQVFYGYTF
CDR3 DNA: TGTGCCACCTTGGGACAGGTATTCTATGGCTACACCTTC

J gene: TRBJ2-3
V gene: TRBV7-2
clone size: many
D gene: NA
CDR3 protein: CASSLSPSLLGAGGSTDTQYF
CDR3 DNA: TGTGCCAGCAGCTTAAGTCCCTCACTCCTAGGAGCGGGTGGTAGCACAGATACGCAGTATTTT

J gene: TRBJ1-3
V gene: TRBV6-5
clone size: many
D gene: NA
CDR3 protein: CATTSGGSGNTIYF
CDR3 DNA: TGTGCCACCACCTCCGGGGGCTCTGGAAACACCATATATTTT

J gene: TRBJ2-5
V gene: TRBV5-1
clone size: many
D gene: TRBD2
CDR3 protein: CASSSNPGTSGETQYF
CDR3 DNA: TGCGCCAGCAGCTCCAACCCCGGGACTAGCGGAGAGACCCAGTACTTC

J gene: TRBJ1-1
V gene: TRBV23-1
clone size: many
D gene: TRBD1
CDR3 protein: CASSKPTGTEENTEAFF
CDR3 DNA: TGCGCCAGCAGTAAACCCACCGGGACAGAGGAGAACACTGAAGCTTTCTTT

J gene: TRBJ1-1
V gene: TRBV12-3/TRBV12-4
clone size: medium-sized
D gene: TRBD1
CDR3 protein: CASSFTSQGAGDTEAFF
CDR3 DNA: TGTGCCAGCAGTTTCACATCCCAGGGGGCAGGGGACACTGAAGCTTTCTTT

J gene: TRBJ1-2
V gene: TRBV20-1
clone size: many
D gene: NA
CDR3 protein: CSAGQEIDGYTF
CDR3 DNA: TGCAGTGCTGGTCAGGAAATTGATGGCTACACCTTC

J gene: TRBJ2-4
V gene: TRBV12-3/TRBV12-4
clone size: many
D gene: TRBD1
CDR3 protein: CASSLESDRVSKNIQYF
CDR3 DNA: TGTGCCAGCAGTTTAGAGTCGGACAGGGTATCCAAAAACATTCAGTACTTC

J gene: TRBJ2-7
V gene: TRBV12-3/TRBV12-4
clone size: many
D gene: NA
CDR3 protein: CASSFGRTYEQYF
CDR3 DNA: TGTGCCAGCAGTTTCGGGAGAACCTACGAGCAGTACTTC

J gene: TRBJ2-7
V gene: TRBV7-9
clone size: NA
D gene: NA
CDR3 protein: CASGYRNSYEQYF
CDR3 DNA: TGTGCCAGCGGCTACAGGAACTCCTACGAGCAGTACTTC

J gene: TRBJ1-2
V gene: TRBV5-1
clone size: medium-sized
D gene: NA
CDR3 protein: CASSSGLADYGYTF
CDR3 DNA: TGCGCCAGCAGCTCGGGATTAGCCGACTATGGCTACACCTTC

J gene: TRBJ2-3
V gene: TRBV20-1
clone size: many
D gene: NA
CDR3 protein: CSAKAQYF
CDR3 DNA: TGCAGTGCTAAGGCGCAGTATTTT

J gene: TRBJ2-5
V gene: TRBV7-9
clone size: NA
D gene: NA
CDR3 protein: CASEGGIQETQYF
CDR3 DNA: TGTGCCAGCGAAGGGGGGATTCAAGAGACCCAGTACTTC

J gene: TRBJ2-2
V gene: TRBV19
clone size: many
D gene: NA
CDR3 protein: CASKGGMGDGELFF
CDR3 DNA: TGTGCCAGCAAAGGCGGGATGGGGGACGGGGAGCTGTTTTTT

J gene: TRBJ2-3
V gene: TRBV20-1
clone size: many
D gene: NA
CDR3 protein: CSATASGDTQYF
CDR3 DNA: TGCAGTGCTACCGCAAGTGGGGATACGCAGTATTTT

J gene: TRBJ1-1
V gene: TRBV20-1
clone size: medium-sized
D gene: NA
CDR3 protein: CSATPSFTEAFF
CDR3 DNA: TGCAGTGCTACTCCTTCTTTCACTGAAGCTTTCTTT

J gene: TRBJ2-7
V gene: TRBV18
clone size: many
D gene: NA
CDR3 protein: CASSPDPPEQYF
CDR3 DNA: TGTGCCAGCTCACCGGACCCACCCGAGCAGTACTTC

J gene: TRBJ1-5
V gene: TRBV19
clone size: many
D gene: NA
CDR3 protein: CASSGILSLYNQPQHF
CDR3 DNA: TGTGCCAGTAGTGGGATACTCAGCCTTTACAATCAGCCCCAGCATTTT

J gene: TRBJ2-3
V gene: TRBV27
clone size: many
D gene: NA
CDR3 protein: CASSLFYKEGHTQYF
CDR3 DNA: TGTGCCAGCAGTTTATTTTATAAGGAGGGCCATACGCAGTATTTT

J gene: TRBJ1-2
V gene: TRBV12-3/TRBV12-4
clone size: medium-sized
D gene: NA
CDR3 protein: CASSFGGSRGYGYTF
CDR3 DNA: TGTGCCAGCAGTTTTGGCGGATCCCGTGGGTATGGCTACACCTTC

J gene: TRBJ2-3
V gene: TRBV9
clone size: NA
D gene: NA
CDR3 protein: CASSPPAGSGTDTQYF
CDR3 DNA: TGTGCCAGCAGCCCCCCAGCCGGGAGCGGCACAGATACGCAGTATTTT

J gene: TRBJ1-1
V gene: TRBV21-1
clone size: many
D gene: NA
CDR3 protein: CASTQDRMNTEAFF
CDR3 DNA: TGTGCCAGCACCCAGGATAGGATGAACACTGAAGCTTTCTTT

J gene: TRBJ1-2
V gene: TRBV29-1
clone size: medium-sized
D gene: TRBD1
CDR3 protein: CSVEDGIRTGGYTF
CDR3 DNA: TGCAGCGTTGAAGATGGTATCAGGACAGGGGGCTACACCTTC

J gene: TRBJ2-7
V gene: TRBV6-5
clone size: few
D gene: NA
CDR3 protein: CASSFTGAYEQYF
CDR3 DNA: TGTGCCAGCAGTTTCACAGGAGCCTACGAGCAGTACTTC

J gene: TRBJ2-6
V gene: TRBV25-1
clone size: medium-sized
D gene: NA
CDR3 protein: CASSESGANVLTF
CDR3 DNA: TGTGCCAGCAGTGAATCTGGGGCCAACGTCCTGACTTTC

J gene: TRBJ1-2
V gene: TRBV12-3/TRBV12-4
clone size: medium-sized
D gene: NA
CDR3 protein: CASSSVRGGNYGYTF
CDR3 DNA: TGTGCCAGCAGCTCGGTGAGGGGGGGGAACTATGGCTACACCTTC

J gene: TRBJ1-1
V gene: TRBV7-9
clone size: medium-sized
D gene: NA
CDR3 protein: CASSLAGRAEAFF
CDR3 DNA: TGTGCCAGCAGCTTAGCGGGGAGGGCTGAAGCTTTCTTT

J gene: TRBJ2-4
V gene: TRBV6-2/TRBV6-3
clone size: NA
D gene: NA
CDR3 protein: CASRPVNQNIQYF
CDR3 DNA: TGTGCCAGCAGGCCGGTTAATCAAAACATTCAGTACTTC

J gene: TRBJ2-6
V gene: TRBV5-8
clone size: many
D gene: NA
CDR3 protein: CASSLRALGANVLTF
CDR3 DNA: TGTGCCAGCAGCTTACGAGCCCTCGGGGCCAACGTCCTGACTTTC

J gene: TRBJ2-2
V gene: TRBV5-6
clone size: many
D gene: TRBD2
CDR3 protein: CASSLASGSIGELFF
CDR3 DNA: TGTGCCAGCAGCTTGGCTAGCGGGAGTATCGGGGAGCTGTTTTTT

J gene: TRBJ1-1
V gene: TRBV12-3/TRBV12-4
clone size: medium-sized
D gene: NA
CDR3 protein: CASSFVQDTEAFF
CDR3 DNA: TGTGCCAGCAGTTTCGTGCAGGACACTGAAGCTTTCTTT

J gene: TRBJ1-1
V gene: TRBV3-1
clone size: medium-sized
D gene: NA
CDR3 protein: CASSQESGSRAFF
CDR3 DNA: TGTGCCAGCAGCCAAGAGTCAGGGTCGCGAGCTTTCTTT

J gene: TRBJ1-1
V gene: TRBV29-1
clone size: many
D gene: NA
CDR3 protein: CSVDDTAPGAFF
CDR3 DNA: TGCAGCGTTGATGACACCGCGCCGGGGGCTTTCTTT

J gene: TRBJ2-2
V gene: TRBV20-1
clone size: NA
D gene: NA
CDR3 protein: CSAKAGLYTGELFF
CDR3 DNA: TGCAGTGCGAAGGCGGGACTCTACACCGGGGAGCTGTTTTTT

J gene: TRBJ1-5
V gene: TRBV18
clone size: medium-sized
D gene: TRBD1
CDR3 protein: CASSPMTGPPEHF
CDR3 DNA: TGTGCCAGCTCACCAATGACAGGGCCGCCCGAGCATTTT

J gene: TRBJ1-1
V gene: TRBV7-8
clone size: many
D gene: NA
CDR3 protein: CASSLGGSEAFF
CDR3 DNA: TGTGCCAGCAGCTTAGGGGGGTCAGAAGCTTTCTTT

J gene: TRBJ2-7
V gene: TRBV2
clone size: few
D gene: NA
CDR3 protein: CASRLIGYLGYEQYF
CDR3 DNA: TGTGCCAGCAGGCTGATTGGGTACCTGGGCTACGAGCAGTACTTC

J gene: TRBJ2-1
V gene: TRBV6-1
clone size: NA
D gene: NA
CDR3 protein: CASSPSGGAYNEQFF
CDR3 DNA: TGTGCCAGCAGCCCCTCGGGCGGTGCCTACAATGAGCAGTTCTTC

J gene: TRBJ2-1
V gene: TRBV12-3/TRBV12-4
clone size: many
D gene: TRBD2
CDR3 protein: CASRALGTSGYNEQFF
CDR3 DNA: TGTGCCAGCAGGGCCCTCGGGACTAGCGGCTACAATGAGCAGTTCTTC

J gene: TRBJ1-5
V gene: TRBV15
clone size: medium-sized
D gene: TRBD1
CDR3 protein: CATSRGEDRVFGNQPQHF
CDR3 DNA: TGTGCCACCAGCAGGGGCGAGGACAGGGTATTTGGCAATCAGCCCCAGCATTTT

J gene: TRBJ1-1
V gene: TRBV9
clone size: many
D gene: NA
CDR3 protein: CASSVAYEGVAFF
CDR3 DNA: TGTGCCAGCAGCGTAGCTTACGAGGGGGTAGCTTTCTTT

J gene: TRBJ1-5
V gene: TRBV7-8
clone size: many
D gene: NA
CDR3 protein: CASSLNGVGENNQPQHF
CDR3 DNA: TGTGCCAGCAGCTTAAATGGGGTTGGGGAAAACAATCAGCCCCAGCATTTT

J gene: TRBJ1-1
V gene: TRBV7-3
clone size: many
D gene: NA
CDR3 protein: CASSLDSDMNTEAFF
CDR3 DNA: TGTGCCAGCAGCCTGGACAGTGATATGAACACTGAAGCTTTCTTT

J gene: TRBJ1-2
V gene: TRBV2
clone size: many
D gene: TRBD1
CDR3 protein: CASSQTGVDGYTF
CDR3 DNA: TGTGCCAGCAGTCAGACAGGGGTCGATGGCTACACCTTC

J gene: TRBJ1-3
V gene: TRBV5-1
clone size: medium-sized
D gene: NA
CDR3 protein: CASSPSGVIAGNTIYF
CDR3 DNA: TGCGCCAGCAGTCCTTCAGGGGTCATTGCTGGAAACACCATATATTTT

J gene: TRBJ2-7
V gene: TRBV14
clone size: many
D gene: NA
CDR3 protein: CASSSRTRLGVRTYEQYF
CDR3 DNA: TGTGCCAGCAGCTCCCGGACCCGGCTAGGGGTGAGAACCTACGAGCAGTACTTC

J gene: TRBJ2-3
V gene: TRBV20-1
clone size: many
D gene: TRBD2
CDR3 protein: CSAKGGRPYTDTQYF
CDR3 DNA: TGCAGTGCTAAGGGCGGGAGGCCCTACACAGATACGCAGTATTTT

J gene: TRBJ2-3
V gene: TRBV12-3/TRBV12-4
clone size: few
D gene: TRBD2
CDR3 protein: CASRPSPISGRGTDTQYF
CDR3 DNA: TGTGCCAGCAGACCTTCTCCCATTAGCGGGAGGGGCACAGATACGCAGTATTTT

J gene: TRBJ2-6
V gene: TRBV10-3
clone size: many
D gene: NA
CDR3 protein: CAIKRLDGANVLTF
CDR3 DNA: TGTGCCATCAAGCGGTTGGATGGGGCCAACGTCCTGACTTTC

J gene: TRBJ1-2
V gene: TRBV12-3/TRBV12-4
clone size: many
D gene: TRBD1
CDR3 protein: CASSSQIPGQGYGYTF
CDR3 DNA: TGTGCCAGCAGTTCACAAATTCCGGGACAGGGTTATGGCTACACCTTC

J gene: TRBJ2-5
V gene: TRBV3-1
clone size: few
D gene: TRBD2
CDR3 protein: CASSQEGTSGSRGKETQYF
CDR3 DNA: TGTGCCAGCAGCCAAGAGGGGACTAGCGGGAGCCGGGGGAAAGAGACCCAGTACTTC

J gene: TRBJ2-2
V gene: TRBV4-1
clone size: few
D gene: TRBD1
CDR3 protein: CASSQRGQGDLAGELFF
CDR3 DNA: TGCGCCAGCAGCCAACGGGGACAGGGGGATCTGGCCGGGGAGCTGTTTTTT